This TCR beta chain emerged from a study of blood T cell repertoires in COVID-19. In the study overall: There were acute and convalescent COVID-19 samples, and they came from the United States, Italy and Spain. In each case, the material was cDNA or gDNA derived from T cells, B-cell-depleted T cells, or PBMCs.

How the authors handled the data: Cell counts per sample came from amplifying reference gene primers. Data came from immunoSEQ multiplex PCR; TCRdb stores just in-frame clones and leaves some out. V, J and clone size were drawn from that table, and D and trimming were deduced from the DNA. In the table there are roughly 140,000 clones, approximately 88% of which are singletons. This CDR3 spans 14 amino acids. Germline CDR1 PRHDT, CDR2 FYEKMQ (reference sequence). V was shortened by 1 base and J by 8 bases, with 12 bases between the two germline ends. V gene TRBV13 combines with J gene TRBJ1-3, with D uncertain. This clonotype originated in a human donor in a cohort sampled during active COVID-19. Sample: peripheral blood. CDR3 amino acids: CASSLVGAEDTIYF. In DNA form, the CDR3 reads TGTGCCAGCAGCTTAGTAGGCGCCGAGGACACCATATATTTT.